These T cell receptor beta chains were read from a single sample in a study of neoadjuvant anti-PD-1 for oral cavity cancer. Clones were sequenced by immunoSEQ multiplex PCR, and TCRdb holds only the in-frame ones, with some missing. The sample has some 33,000 clones, more than 75% seen once; the top ten hold about 4%. The sample consisted of PBMCs, taken before nivolumab (anti-PD-1) treatment. The receptors were gathered from a person aged 35 to 85 with oral cavity squamous cell carcinoma. CDR3s include the opening cysteine and the closing phenylalanine or tryptophan. D genes are given only for firm matches. A row's size may be missing; if present it is once, few, many or a size class.

v_call: TRBV29-1
clone_size: -
j_call: TRBJ1-2
d_call: -
cdr3_aa: CSAGGGGYTF
cdr3_nt: TGCAGCGCCGGGGGGGGAGGCTACACCTTC

v_call: TRBV2
clone_size: -
j_call: TRBJ2-2
d_call: TRBD1
cdr3_aa: CASSRRTGTTGELFF
cdr3_nt: TGTGCCAGCAGCAGACGGACAGGGACCACCGGGGAGCTGTTTTTT

v_call: TRBV5-6
clone_size: -
j_call: TRBJ1-2
d_call: TRBD1
cdr3_aa: CASRWDSGNYGYTF
cdr3_nt: TGTGCCAGCAGATGGGACAGCGGCAACTATGGCTACACCTTC

v_call: TRBV6-1
clone_size: -
j_call: TRBJ1-1
d_call: -
cdr3_aa: CASSPQEIYEAFF
cdr3_nt: TGTGCCAGCAGTCCCCAGGAGATATATGAAGCTTTCTTT

v_call: TRBV11-3
clone_size: -
j_call: TRBJ2-5
d_call: TRBD1
cdr3_aa: CASSQRTGTGAETQYF
cdr3_nt: TGTGCCAGCAGCCAAAGAACCGGGACAGGGGCAGAGACCCAGTACTTC

v_call: TRBV19
clone_size: -
j_call: TRBJ1-2
d_call: -
cdr3_aa: CASSRPGDKNYGYTF
cdr3_nt: TGTGCCAGTAGTCGCCCCGGGGACAAGAACTATGGCTACACCTTC

v_call: TRBV4-1
clone_size: -
j_call: TRBJ2-6
d_call: -
cdr3_aa: CASSQERVSGANVLTF
cdr3_nt: TGCGCCAGCAGCCAAGAGAGGGTTTCTGGGGCCAACGTCCTGACTTTC

v_call: TRBV7-9
clone_size: -
j_call: TRBJ1-6
d_call: -
cdr3_aa: CASSLAHGGSPLHF
cdr3_nt: TGTGCCAGCAGCTTAGCGCATGGGGGTTCACCCCTCCACTTT

v_call: TRBV5-8
clone_size: -
j_call: TRBJ2-5
d_call: TRBD2
cdr3_aa: CASSPYSRGGGETQYF
cdr3_nt: TGTGCCAGCAGCCCCTACTCGCGGGGGGGAGGAGAGACCCAGTACTTC

v_call: TRBV6-6
clone_size: once
j_call: TRBJ1-1
d_call: TRBD1
cdr3_aa: CASSTNRGMNTEAFF
cdr3_nt: TGTGCCAGCAGTACAAACAGGGGCATGAACACTGAAGCTTTCTTT

v_call: TRBV19
clone_size: -
j_call: TRBJ2-7
d_call: TRBD1
cdr3_aa: CASKERTGAAYEQYF
cdr3_nt: TGTGCCAGTAAAGAACGGACAGGGGCAGCCTACGAGCAGTACTTC

v_call: TRBV5-4
clone_size: -
j_call: TRBJ2-7
d_call: TRBD1
cdr3_aa: CASSPLGQGGSEQYF
cdr3_nt: TGTGCCAGCAGCCCCCTGGGACAGGGTGGAAGCGAGCAGTACTTC

v_call: TRBV7-9
clone_size: -
j_call: TRBJ2-7
d_call: -
cdr3_aa: CASSTSYEQYF
cdr3_nt: TGTGCCAGCAGCACTTCCTACGAGCAGTACTTC

v_call: TRBV18
clone_size: -
j_call: TRBJ1-6
d_call: -
cdr3_aa: CASSPAQNNSPLHF
cdr3_nt: TGTGCCAGCTCACCAGCGCAGAATAATTCACCCCTCCACTTT

v_call: TRBV5-6
clone_size: -
j_call: TRBJ1-1
d_call: -
cdr3_aa: CASSFSTEAFF
cdr3_nt: TGTGCCAGCAGCTTCTCCACTGAAGCTTTCTTT

v_call: TRBV6-5
clone_size: once
j_call: TRBJ1-6
d_call: -
cdr3_aa: CATTRSADSPLHF
cdr3_nt: TGTGCCACCACGAGGTCGGCGGATTCACCCCTCCACTTT

v_call: TRBV7-6
clone_size: -
j_call: TRBJ1-4
d_call: TRBD1
cdr3_aa: CASSSGQGQKLFF
cdr3_nt: TGTGCCAGCAGCTCCGGACAGGGGCAAAAACTGTTTTTT

v_call: TRBV19
clone_size: -
j_call: TRBJ2-7
d_call: TRBD1
cdr3_aa: CASSDRGHHEQYF
cdr3_nt: TGTGCCAGTTCGGACAGGGGGCACCACGAGCAGTACTTC

v_call: TRBV4-2
clone_size: few
j_call: TRBJ1-3
d_call: -
cdr3_aa: CASSTPSRGDTIYF
cdr3_nt: TGTGCCAGCAGCACACCGTCCAGGGGCGACACCATATATTTT

v_call: TRBV29-1
clone_size: -
j_call: TRBJ2-7
d_call: -
cdr3_aa: CSVETVRDRVVYEQYF
cdr3_nt: TGCAGCGTTGAAACGGTCAGGGATAGGGTGGTCTACGAGCAGTACTTC

v_call: TRBV28
clone_size: -
j_call: TRBJ1-5
d_call: -
cdr3_aa: CATSPGGWGNQPQHF
cdr3_nt: TGTGCCACCTCCCCCGGCGGGTGGGGGAATCAGCCCCAGCATTTT

v_call: TRBV30
clone_size: -
j_call: TRBJ1-5
d_call: TRBD1
cdr3_aa: CAWSVTGGTNQPQHF
cdr3_nt: TGTGCCTGGAGTGTGACAGGGGGCACCAATCAGCCCCAGCATTTT

v_call: TRBV6-5
clone_size: -
j_call: TRBJ1-5
d_call: -
cdr3_aa: CASSYSWDLTNQPQHF
cdr3_nt: TGTGCCAGCAGTTACTCATGGGACTTAACCAATCAGCCCCAGCATTTT

v_call: TRBV6-5
clone_size: -
j_call: TRBJ2-2
d_call: -
cdr3_aa: CASRGRPLAGELFF
cdr3_nt: TGTGCCAGCAGGGGGAGGCCTCTTGCCGGGGAGCTGTTTTTT

v_call: TRBV7-9
clone_size: once
j_call: TRBJ2-7
d_call: -
cdr3_aa: CASSLGQDQGEQYF
cdr3_nt: TGTGCCAGCAGCTTAGGACAGGATCAAGGCGAGCAGTACTTC

v_call: TRBV4-1
clone_size: -
j_call: TRBJ1-1
d_call: TRBD1
cdr3_aa: CASSQDLWRGRAFF
cdr3_nt: TGCGCCAGCAGCCAAGATCTATGGAGGGGGCGAGCTTTCTTT

v_call: TRBV4-3
clone_size: few
j_call: TRBJ2-7
d_call: TRBD1
cdr3_aa: CASSQDWDREVPYEQYF
cdr3_nt: TGCGCCAGCAGCCAAGATTGGGACAGGGAAGTCCCCTACGAGCAGTACTTC

v_call: TRBV29-1
clone_size: -
j_call: TRBJ1-6
d_call: -
cdr3_aa: CSAGGGNGSPLHF
cdr3_nt: TGCAGCGCGGGCGGAGGGAACGGTTCACCCCTCCACTTT

v_call: TRBV11-2
clone_size: -
j_call: TRBJ2-7
d_call: TRBD1
cdr3_aa: CASSLTDRGGSEQYF
cdr3_nt: TGTGCCAGCAGCTTAACGGACAGGGGGGGTTCCGAGCAGTACTTC

v_call: TRBV19
clone_size: -
j_call: TRBJ1-5
d_call: -
cdr3_aa: CASSGATLNQPQHF
cdr3_nt: TGTGCCAGTAGTGGAGCGACCCTCAATCAGCCCCAGCATTTT

v_call: TRBV15
clone_size: -
j_call: TRBJ2-7
d_call: TRBD2
cdr3_aa: CATSPGGAAYEQYF
cdr3_nt: TGTGCCACCAGCCCGGGGGGGGCAGCCTACGAGCAGTACTTC

v_call: TRBV6-1
clone_size: -
j_call: TRBJ2-7
d_call: TRBD1
cdr3_aa: CASSASGTGGYEQYF
cdr3_nt: TGTGCCAGCAGTGCTTCCGGGACAGGGGGCTACGAGCAGTACTTC

v_call: TRBV2
clone_size: -
j_call: TRBJ2-1
d_call: TRBD1
cdr3_aa: CASRGIWGTGDNEQFF
cdr3_nt: TGTGCCAGCAGGGGAATTTGGGGGACAGGGGACAATGAGCAGTTCTTC

v_call: TRBV10-3
clone_size: -
j_call: TRBJ2-5
d_call: -
cdr3_aa: CAIKPRGSQETQYF
cdr3_nt: TGTGCCATCAAACCACGGGGGAGCCAAGAGACCCAGTACTTC

v_call: TRBV7-9
clone_size: -
j_call: TRBJ1-5
d_call: -
cdr3_aa: CASSSSGPMDQPQHF
cdr3_nt: TGTGCCAGCAGCTCGAGCGGGCCCATGGATCAGCCCCAGCATTTT

v_call: TRBV27
clone_size: -
j_call: TRBJ1-1
d_call: -
cdr3_aa: CASSLSGRWNTEAFF
cdr3_nt: TGTGCCAGCAGTTTATCGGGACGCTGGAACACTGAAGCTTTCTTT

v_call: TRBV28
clone_size: -
j_call: TRBJ1-1
d_call: -
cdr3_aa: CASSWTQGLNTEAFF
cdr3_nt: TGTGCCAGCAGTTGGACACAGGGTTTGAACACTGAAGCTTTCTTT

v_call: TRBV20-1
clone_size: once
j_call: TRBJ2-1
d_call: -
cdr3_aa: CSARSAHEQFF
cdr3_nt: TGCAGTGCCCGGTCCGCCCACGAGCAGTTCTTC

v_call: TRBV14
clone_size: -
j_call: TRBJ1-4
d_call: -
cdr3_aa: CASSPRGAAEKLFF
cdr3_nt: TGTGCCAGCAGCCCCCGGGGGGCCGCTGAAAAACTGTTTTTT

v_call: TRBV9
clone_size: -
j_call: TRBJ1-2
d_call: TRBD1
cdr3_aa: CASSPQQGARVYGYTF
cdr3_nt: TGTGCCAGCAGCCCACAACAGGGGGCGCGGGTATATGGCTACACCTTC

v_call: TRBV6-6
clone_size: -
j_call: TRBJ1-2
d_call: -
cdr3_aa: CASSYSSRADYGYTF
cdr3_nt: TGTGCCAGCAGTTACTCGAGCAGGGCGGACTATGGCTACACCTTC

v_call: TRBV14
clone_size: -
j_call: TRBJ1-6
d_call: -
cdr3_aa: CASSDLNSPLHF
cdr3_nt: TGTGCCAGCAGTGACCTTAATTCACCCCTCCACTTT

v_call: TRBV5-6
clone_size: -
j_call: TRBJ1-6
d_call: -
cdr3_aa: CASSFQSIQVSPLHF
cdr3_nt: TGTGCCAGCAGCTTTCAATCAATACAGGTTTCACCCCTCCACTTT

v_call: TRBV27
clone_size: -
j_call: TRBJ1-6
d_call: -
cdr3_aa: CASSLNRALGSPLHF
cdr3_nt: TGTGCCAGCAGCTTAAACAGGGCTCTGGGATCACCCCTCCACTTT

v_call: TRBV9
clone_size: -
j_call: TRBJ2-3
d_call: TRBD2
cdr3_aa: CASSVSPTSKRIVTDTQYF
cdr3_nt: TGTGCCAGCAGCGTCTCACCGACTAGCAAACGAATAGTCACAGATACGCAGTATTTT

v_call: TRBV7-2
clone_size: -
j_call: TRBJ2-7
d_call: -
cdr3_aa: CASSYRQAASYEQYF
cdr3_nt: TGTGCCAGCAGCTACCGACAGGCCGCCTCCTACGAGCAGTACTTC

v_call: TRBV18
clone_size: -
j_call: TRBJ1-2
d_call: -
cdr3_aa: CASSSGPYGYTF
cdr3_nt: TGTGCCAGCTCATCCGGCCCCTATGGCTACACCTTC

v_call: TRBV5-1
clone_size: once
j_call: TRBJ1-1
d_call: TRBD1
cdr3_aa: CASSLRAGGESTEAFF
cdr3_nt: TGCGCCAGCAGCTTGCGGGCAGGGGGGGAGTCCACTGAAGCTTTCTTT

v_call: TRBV2
clone_size: -
j_call: TRBJ2-5
d_call: -
cdr3_aa: CASSEGETQYF
cdr3_nt: TGTGCCAGCAGTGAAGGGGAGACCCAGTACTTC

v_call: TRBV30
clone_size: -
j_call: TRBJ2-5
d_call: -
cdr3_aa: CAWTKYSPVVPIQETQYF
cdr3_nt: TGTGCCTGGACTAAATACTCGCCGGTGGTCCCGATACAAGAGACCCAGTACTTC

v_call: TRBV30
clone_size: -
j_call: TRBJ1-2
d_call: -
cdr3_aa: CAWRAKFSPGNTYGYTF
cdr3_nt: TGTGCCTGGAGGGCGAAATTCTCCCCAGGGAACACCTATGGCTACACCTTC

v_call: TRBV15
clone_size: -
j_call: TRBJ1-4
d_call: TRBD1
cdr3_aa: CATSTQDREKLFF
cdr3_nt: TGTGCCACCAGCACCCAGGACAGGGAAAAACTGTTTTTT

v_call: TRBV5-4
clone_size: -
j_call: TRBJ2-7
d_call: -
cdr3_aa: CASSLGRDVYEQYF
cdr3_nt: TGTGCCAGCAGCTTGGGAAGGGACGTCTACGAGCAGTACTTC

v_call: TRBV12-5
clone_size: -
j_call: TRBJ1-4
d_call: -
cdr3_aa: CASGWGQGESYEKLFF
cdr3_nt: TGTGCTAGTGGTTGGGGGCAGGGTGAATCGTACGAAAAACTGTTTTTT